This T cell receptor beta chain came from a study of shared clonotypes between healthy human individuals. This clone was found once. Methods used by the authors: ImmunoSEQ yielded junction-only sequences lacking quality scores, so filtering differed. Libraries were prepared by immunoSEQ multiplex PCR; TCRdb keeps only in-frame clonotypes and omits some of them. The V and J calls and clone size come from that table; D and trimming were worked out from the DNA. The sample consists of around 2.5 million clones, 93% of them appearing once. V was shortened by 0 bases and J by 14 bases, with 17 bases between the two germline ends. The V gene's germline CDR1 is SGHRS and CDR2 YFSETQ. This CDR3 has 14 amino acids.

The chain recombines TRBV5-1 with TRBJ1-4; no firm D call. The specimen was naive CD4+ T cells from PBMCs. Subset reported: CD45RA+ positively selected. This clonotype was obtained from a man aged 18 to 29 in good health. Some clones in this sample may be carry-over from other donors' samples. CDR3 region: CASSLDTAVGRLFF. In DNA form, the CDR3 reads TGCGCCAGCAGCTTGGACACAGCCGTCGGAAGGCTGTTTTTT.